One T cell receptor beta chain is described in this entry. Libraries were prepared by immunoSEQ multiplex PCR; TCRdb keeps only in-frame clonotypes and omits some of them. This table has some 140,000 clones, around three quarters appearing once. This entry is derived from a study of blood T cell repertoires in COVID-19. The V segment lost 4 bases and the J segment 6 bases; nucleotides outside the gene matches: 14. The CDR3 extends over 16 amino acids. The V gene's germline CDR1 is LGHDT and CDR2 YNNKEL (reference sequence). The TCR was taken from a man of 80 years or more with acute or convalescent COVID-19. Sequencing used peripheral blood. The V gene is TRBV3-1 (or the pseudogene TRBV3-2), the J gene TRBJ1-1; 7 bases match TRBD1. The CDR3 reads CASSPRPQGPPAEAFF. In DNA, the CDR3 is TGTGCCAGCAGCCCGCGCCCACAGGGGCCCCCTGCTGAAGCTTTCTTT.